The entry below gives a single TCR beta chain sequence along with its context. This clonotype appeared many times. What antigen it recognizes has not been identified. No base quality information exists; no much larger clone differs at one position. The run used an Illumina HiSeq 1500. TCRdb redid the processing of the public reads, applying fastp at Q25 and MiXCR, and retained in-frame beta chains. Identical CDR3 protein sequences are pooled into one entry, listed with their most common genes and DNA. The sample table holds around 630,000 distinct CDR3 sequences, of which more than 20% were seen once. Roughly 8% of the sample rests with the top ten. The data are from a study of T cell repertoires in cytomegalovirus infection (dated by TCRdb to about 2019). With respect to the entire study: Because public TCR beta signatures pointed to carriage of CMV infection together with the matching HLA type, the HLA type of each donor mattered for the analysis.

Reading the germline V gene gives CDR1 SGHRS and CDR2 YFSETQ. At the junction V is shortened by 0 bases and J by 0 bases, with 7 bases in between. CDR3 length: 15 amino acids, cysteine to phenylalanine. The kept DNA is CDR3 alone, 45 bases in frame from the first base. The paper's findings and limits, for the study overall: In the ex vivo response, HLA-C-restricted CMV-specific TCR beta clonotypes were dominant, and in two of eight donors the single most frequent clonotype came from this HLA-C-restricted group. In both this cohort and an independent roughly 330-donor cohort, the cumulative frequency of public TCR beta family members distinguished carriers of CMV infection plus the relevant HLA type.

The sequence derives from a human donor in good health (CMV status not recorded). Some clones in this sample may be carry-over from other donors' samples. The chain uses TRBV5-1 and TRBJ2-1; a confident D gene designation cannot be given. The sequenced sample consisted of CD8+ T cells from PBMCs. CDR3 region: CASSLAWSSYNEQFF. The sequence in DNA is TGCGCCAGCAGCTTGGCCTGGAGCTCCTACAATGAGCAGTTCTTC.